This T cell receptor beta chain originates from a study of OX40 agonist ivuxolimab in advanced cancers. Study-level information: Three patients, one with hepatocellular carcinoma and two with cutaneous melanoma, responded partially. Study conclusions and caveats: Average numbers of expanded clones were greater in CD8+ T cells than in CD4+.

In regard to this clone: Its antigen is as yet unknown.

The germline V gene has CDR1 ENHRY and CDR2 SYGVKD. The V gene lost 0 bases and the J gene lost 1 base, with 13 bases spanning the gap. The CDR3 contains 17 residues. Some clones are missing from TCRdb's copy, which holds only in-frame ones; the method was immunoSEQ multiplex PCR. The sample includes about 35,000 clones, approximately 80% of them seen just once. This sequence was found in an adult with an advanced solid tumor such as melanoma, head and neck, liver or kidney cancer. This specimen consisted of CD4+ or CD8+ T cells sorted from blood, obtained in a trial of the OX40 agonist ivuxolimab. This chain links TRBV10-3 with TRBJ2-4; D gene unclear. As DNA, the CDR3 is TGTGCCATCAGTGAGTCGGCCCAGGTTATTGCCAAAAACATTCAGTACTTC. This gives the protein CAISESAQVIAKNIQYF.